This T cell receptor (beta chain) comes out of a study of type 1 and type 2 diabetes patients. In the study overall: T cells were magnetically sorted from PBMCs as CD4+ or CD8+ subsets.

Amplification started from genomic DNA. A primer set of 30 forward and 13 reverse primers amplified the CDR3. TCRdb reprocessed the multiplex PCR reads with MiXCR, giving one entry per CDR3 protein. The sample has fewer than 350,000 distinct CDR3 sequences; more than 40% are singletons. Whole-study results and caveats: Some T1D-only expanded clones might appear in more T2D or control samples.

In this sample, this clonotype turned up a few times. As yet, its antigen is unknown. The sequencing input was peripheral blood mononuclear cells (PBMCs). The TCR comes from a man aged 18-30 years with type 2 diabetes.

CDR3 sequence (DNA): TGTGCCAGTAGGGTCGTTGCTAGCGGCCTCGACAATGAGCAGTTCTTC. Its protein product is CASRVVASGLDNEQFF. This chain links TRBV19 with TRBJ2-1, with TRBD2 identical over 7 bases. CDR1 LNHDA and CDR2 SQIVND come from the germline V gene (reference sequence). The CDR3 is 16 residues long. J was trimmed by 5 bases and V by 6 bases; bases with no gene match: 13.